This TCR beta chain was recovered during a study of T cell changes during pregnancy in multiple sclerosis. Sequencing used immunoSEQ multiplex PCR; TCRdb keeps in-frame clones, though not all of them. The table lists tens of thousands of clones, 90% of them singletons. Trimming removed 0 bases from V and 0 bases from J, with 9 bases in between. CDR3 length equals 15 residues. CDR1 is SGHNT and CDR2 is YYREEE in the germline V gene (reference sequence). This TCR came from a female donor in good health, enrolled as a control in a pregnancy study. Sequenced material: peripheral blood, taken in the first trimester of pregnancy. The genes are TRBV5-4 and TRBJ1-1; D is ambiguous. The CDR3 nucleotides read TGTGCCAGCAGCTTGGTAGGCGGTATGAACACTGAAGCTTTCTTT. This sequence encodes CASSLVGGMNTEAFF.